This T cell receptor (beta chain) stems from a study of OX40 agonist ivuxolimab in advanced cancers. Produced via immunoSEQ multiplex PCR; TCRdb's table is partial and in-frame only. The sample holds about 70,000 clones; around 85% are singletons and the top ten take approximately 6.1%. This clone appeared a single time. V gave up 10 bases and J gave up 5 bases; unmatched junction bases: 14. The CDR3 has 15 residues. Per germline, CDR1 SNHLY and CDR2 FYNNEI. This chain joins TRBV2 and TRBJ2-3, with 8 positions matching TRBD2. The specimen was CD4+ or CD8+ T cells sorted from blood, collected in a trial of the OX40 agonist ivuxolimab. This TCR came from an adult with an advanced solid tumor such as melanoma, head and neck, liver or kidney cancer. The CDR3 loop reads CAKSFGGARGDTQYF. The CDR3, as DNA: TGTGCCAAGTCTTTCGGGGGGGCCCGGGGAGATACGCAGTATTTT.